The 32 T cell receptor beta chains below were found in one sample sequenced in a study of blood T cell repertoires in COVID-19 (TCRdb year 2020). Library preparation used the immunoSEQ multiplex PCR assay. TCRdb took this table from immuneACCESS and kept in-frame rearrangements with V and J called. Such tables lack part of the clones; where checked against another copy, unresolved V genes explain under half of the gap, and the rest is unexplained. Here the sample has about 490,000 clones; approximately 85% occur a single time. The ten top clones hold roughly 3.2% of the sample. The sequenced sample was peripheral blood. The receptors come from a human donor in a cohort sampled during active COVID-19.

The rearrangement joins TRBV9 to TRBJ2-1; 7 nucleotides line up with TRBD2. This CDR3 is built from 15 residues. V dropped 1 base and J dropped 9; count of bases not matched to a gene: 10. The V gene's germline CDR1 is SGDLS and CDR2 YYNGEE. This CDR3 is CASSVSPATSLEQFF. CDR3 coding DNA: TGTGCCAGCAGCGTAAGCCCGGCGACTAGCCTTGAGCAGTTCTTC.

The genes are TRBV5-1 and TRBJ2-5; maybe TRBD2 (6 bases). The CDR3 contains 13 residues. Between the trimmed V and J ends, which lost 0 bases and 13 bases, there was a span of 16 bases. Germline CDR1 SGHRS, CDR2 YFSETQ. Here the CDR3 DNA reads TGCGCCAGCAGCTTGGCCGTTGAGGGACTCTGGTACTTC. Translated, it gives CASSLAVEGLWYF.

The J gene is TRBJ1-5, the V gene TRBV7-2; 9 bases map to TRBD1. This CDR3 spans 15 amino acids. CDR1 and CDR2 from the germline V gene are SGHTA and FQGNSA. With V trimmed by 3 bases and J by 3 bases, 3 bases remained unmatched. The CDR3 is CASSLGQGTNQPQHF. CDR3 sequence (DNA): TGTGCCAGCAGCTTGGGACAGGGAACCAATCAGCCCCAGCATTTT.

The CDR3 DNA reads as TGTGCTAGTGGTTCAGACACAGATACGCAGTATTTT. The encoded protein is CASGSDTDTQYF. V usage is TRBV12-5 and J usage is TRBJ2-3, with D unresolved. The CDR3 is 12 residues long. Trimming shortened V by 4 bases and J by 2 bases, and 4 bases separated the two germline ends. CDR1 and CDR2 (germline): LGHNT, FRNRAP.

CDR3 sequence reads: CATSRDPLASGSSGELFF. CDR3 sequence (DNA): TGTGCCACCAGCAGAGACCCTTTGGCTAGCGGGAGTTCCGGGGAGCTGTTTTTT. The chain employs TRBV15 and TRBJ2-2; 10 bases fit TRBD2. The V gene end was trimmed by 0 bases and the J gene end by 6 bases; junction bases not matched to a gene: 10. The CDR3 has 18 amino acids. The V gene's germline CDR1 is LNHNV and CDR2 YYDKDF (reference sequence).

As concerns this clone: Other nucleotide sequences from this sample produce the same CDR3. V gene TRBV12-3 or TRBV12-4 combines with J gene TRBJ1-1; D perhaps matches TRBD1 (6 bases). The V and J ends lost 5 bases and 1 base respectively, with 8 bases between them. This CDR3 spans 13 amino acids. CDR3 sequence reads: CASSRTENTEAFF. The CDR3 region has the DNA TGTGCCAGCAGTCGGACAGAGAACACTGAAGCTTTCTTT.

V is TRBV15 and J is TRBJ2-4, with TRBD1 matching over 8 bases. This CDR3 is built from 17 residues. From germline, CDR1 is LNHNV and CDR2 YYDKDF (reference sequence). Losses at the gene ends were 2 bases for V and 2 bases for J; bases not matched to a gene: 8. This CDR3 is CATSRKMDRVTKNIQYF. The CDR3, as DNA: TGTGCCACCAGCAGAAAAATGGACAGGGTAACCAAAAACATTCAGTACTTC.

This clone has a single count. The CDR3, as DNA: TGTGCCAGCAGTTTATTCCAGGGTAATGAAAAACTGTTTTTT. Its translation: CASSLFQGNEKLFF. The chain employs TRBV27 and TRBJ1-4; D perhaps matches TRBD1 (5 bases). CDR1 and CDR2 (germline): MNHEY, SMNVEV (reference sequence). Trimming cost V 1 base and J 4 bases, with 7 bases left between them. The length of the CDR3 is 14 residues.

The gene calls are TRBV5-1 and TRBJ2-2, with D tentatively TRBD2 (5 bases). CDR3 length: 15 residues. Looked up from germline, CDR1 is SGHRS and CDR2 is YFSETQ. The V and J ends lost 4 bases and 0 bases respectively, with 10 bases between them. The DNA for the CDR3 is TGCGCCAGCAGCCTCCGGGGTACGAACACCGGGGAGCTGTTTTTT. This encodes CASSLRGTNTGELFF.

CDR3: CASTQGVSGNTIYF. For the CDR3, the DNA is TGCGCCAGTACCCAGGGGGTCTCTGGAAACACCATATATTTT. The rearrangement links TRBV5-1 to TRBJ1-3, with 7 bases aligning to TRBD1. The CDR3 has 14 residues. J lost 0 bases, V lost 8 bases, and 5 bases had no gene match. The germline gives CDR1 SGHRS, CDR2 YFSETQ.

CDR3 coding DNA: TGTGCCAGCAGTCCAACGGCGGGGTTCCAAGAGACCCAGTACTTC. Its protein is CASSPTAGFQETQYF. The chain links TRBV6-2 or TRBV6-3 to TRBJ2-5, with D possibly matching TRBD2 (6 bases). The CDR3 is 15 amino acids. V gave up 5 bases and J gave up 1 base, with 14 bases separating them. Germline assignment: CDR1 MNHEY and CDR2 SVGEGT.

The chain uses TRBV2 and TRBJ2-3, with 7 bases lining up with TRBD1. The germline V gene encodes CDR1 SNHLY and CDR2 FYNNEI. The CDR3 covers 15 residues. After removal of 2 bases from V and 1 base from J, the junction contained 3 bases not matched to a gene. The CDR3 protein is CASSERQGGTDTQYF. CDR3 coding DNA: TGTGCCAGCAGTGAACGCCAGGGGGGCACAGATACGCAGTATTTT.

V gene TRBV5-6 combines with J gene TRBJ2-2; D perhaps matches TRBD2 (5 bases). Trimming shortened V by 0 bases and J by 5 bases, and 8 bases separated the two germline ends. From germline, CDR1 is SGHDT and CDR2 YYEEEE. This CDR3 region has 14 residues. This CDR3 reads CASSLGTRTGELFF. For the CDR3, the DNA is TGTGCCAGCAGCTTGGGAACTAGGACCGGGGAGCTGTTTTTT.

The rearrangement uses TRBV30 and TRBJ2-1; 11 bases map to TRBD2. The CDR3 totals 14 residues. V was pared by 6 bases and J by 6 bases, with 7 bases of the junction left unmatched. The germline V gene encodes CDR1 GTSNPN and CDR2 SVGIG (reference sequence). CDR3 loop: CACISGRAANEQFF. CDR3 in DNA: TGTGCCTGTATTAGCGGGAGGGCCGCCAATGAGCAGTTCTTC. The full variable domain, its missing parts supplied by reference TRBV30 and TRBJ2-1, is SQTIHQWPATLVQPVGSPLSLECTVEGTSNPNLYWYRQAAGRGLQLLFYSVGIGQISSEVPQNLSASRPQDRQFILSSKKLLLSDSGFYLCACISGRAANEQFFGPGTRLTVL.

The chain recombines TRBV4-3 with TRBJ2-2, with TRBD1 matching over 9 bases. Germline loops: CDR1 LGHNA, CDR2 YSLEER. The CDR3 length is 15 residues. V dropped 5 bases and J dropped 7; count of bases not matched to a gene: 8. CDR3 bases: TGCGCCAGCAGCGTTCGGACAGGGGATGGCGGGGAGCTGTTTTTT. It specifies CASSVRTGDGGELFF.

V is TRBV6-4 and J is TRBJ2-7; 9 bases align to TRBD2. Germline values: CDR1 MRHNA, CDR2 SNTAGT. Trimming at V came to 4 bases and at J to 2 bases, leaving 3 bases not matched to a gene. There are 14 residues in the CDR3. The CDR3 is CASSALAGPYEQYF. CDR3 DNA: TGTGCCAGCAGTGCACTAGCGGGCCCCTACGAGCAGTACTTC.

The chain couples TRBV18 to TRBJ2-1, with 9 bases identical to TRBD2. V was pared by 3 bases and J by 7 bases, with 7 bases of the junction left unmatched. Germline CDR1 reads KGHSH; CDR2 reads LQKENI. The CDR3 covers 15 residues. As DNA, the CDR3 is TGTGCCAGCTCACCTATAGCGGGAGTGGAGAATGAGCAGTTCTTC. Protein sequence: CASSPIAGVENEQFF.

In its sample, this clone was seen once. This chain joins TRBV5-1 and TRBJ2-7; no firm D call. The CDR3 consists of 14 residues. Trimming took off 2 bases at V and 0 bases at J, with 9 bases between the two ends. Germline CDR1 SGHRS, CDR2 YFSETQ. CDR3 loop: CASSFRLNSYEQYF. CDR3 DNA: TGCGCCAGCAGCTTTCGACTGAACTCCTACGAGCAGTACTTC.

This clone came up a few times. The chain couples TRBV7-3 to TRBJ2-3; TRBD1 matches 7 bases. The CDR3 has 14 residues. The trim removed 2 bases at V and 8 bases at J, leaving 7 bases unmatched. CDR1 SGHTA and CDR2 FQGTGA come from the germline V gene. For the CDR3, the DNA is TGTGCCAGCAGCTTAGACAGGGCGGCGGGTACGCAGTATTTT. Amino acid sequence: CASSLDRAAGTQYF.

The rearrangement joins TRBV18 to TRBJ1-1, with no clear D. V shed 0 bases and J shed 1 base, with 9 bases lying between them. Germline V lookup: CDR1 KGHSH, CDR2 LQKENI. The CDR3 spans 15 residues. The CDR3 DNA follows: TGTGCCAGCTCACCACCATCACAGCCGAACACTGAAGCTTTCTTT. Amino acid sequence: CASSPPSQPNTEAFF.

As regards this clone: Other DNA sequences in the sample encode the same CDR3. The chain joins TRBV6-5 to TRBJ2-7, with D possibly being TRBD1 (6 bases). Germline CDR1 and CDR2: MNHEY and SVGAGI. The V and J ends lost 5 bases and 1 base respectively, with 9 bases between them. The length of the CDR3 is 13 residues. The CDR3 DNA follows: TGTGCCAGCAGTCGACAGGTTTCCTACGAGCAGTACTTC. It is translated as CASSRQVSYEQYF.

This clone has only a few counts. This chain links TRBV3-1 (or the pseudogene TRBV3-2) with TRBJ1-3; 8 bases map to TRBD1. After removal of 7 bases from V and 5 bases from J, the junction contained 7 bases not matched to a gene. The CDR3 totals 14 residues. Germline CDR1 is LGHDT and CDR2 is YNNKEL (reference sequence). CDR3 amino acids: CASTTGVERNTIYF. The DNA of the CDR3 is TGTGCCAGCACGACAGGGGTGGAGAGAAACACCATATATTTT.

This chain's CDR3 is CAWSTGTGFQETQYF. The CDR3 DNA reads TGTGCCTGGAGCACGGGGACAGGGTTCCAAGAGACCCAGTACTTC. J is TRBJ2-5 and V is TRBV30; 9 bases are shared with TRBD1. The CDR3 sequence is 15 residues long. V trimming: 3 bases; J trimming: 1 base; junction bases outside the gene matches: 6. Germline V gives CDR1 GTSNPN, CDR2 SVGIG (reference sequence).

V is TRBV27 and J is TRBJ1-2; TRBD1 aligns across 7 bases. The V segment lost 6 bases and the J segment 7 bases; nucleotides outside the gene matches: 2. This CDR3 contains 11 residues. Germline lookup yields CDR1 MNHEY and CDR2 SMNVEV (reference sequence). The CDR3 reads CASSDRVGYTF. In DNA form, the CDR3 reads TGTGCCAGCAGCGACAGGGTTGGCTACACCTTC.

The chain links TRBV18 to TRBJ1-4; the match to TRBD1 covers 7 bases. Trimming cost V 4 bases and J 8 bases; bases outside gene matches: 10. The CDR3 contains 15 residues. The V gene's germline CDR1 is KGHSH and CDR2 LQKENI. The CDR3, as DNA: TGTGCCAGCTCACGACAGGGCCCTTCGGGGGAAAAACTGTTTTTT. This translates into CASSRQGPSGEKLFF. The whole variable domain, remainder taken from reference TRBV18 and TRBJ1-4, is NAGVMQNPRHLVRRRGQEARLRCSPMKGHSHVYWYRQLPEEGLKFMVYLQKENIIDESGMPKERFSAEFPKEGPSILRIQQVVRGDSAAYFCASSRQGPSGEKLFFGSGTQLSVL.

The chain's CDR3 is CATSDSEGAGNEQFF. The CDR3, as DNA: TGTGCCACCAGTGATTCTGAGGGGGCGGGCAATGAGCAGTTCTTC. The chain recombines TRBV24-1 with TRBJ2-1, with 7 positions matching TRBD1. The CDR3 spans 15 residues. V was pared by 2 bases and J by 6 bases, with 6 bases of the junction left unmatched. Per germline, CDR1 KGHDR and CDR2 SFDVKD.

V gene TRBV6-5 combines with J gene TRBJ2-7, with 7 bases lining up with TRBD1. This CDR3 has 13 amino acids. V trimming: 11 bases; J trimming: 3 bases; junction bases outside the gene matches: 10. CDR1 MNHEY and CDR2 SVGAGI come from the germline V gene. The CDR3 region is CAATGDPRYEQYF. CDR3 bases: TGTGCCGCCACAGGGGACCCCCGCTACGAGCAGTACTTC.

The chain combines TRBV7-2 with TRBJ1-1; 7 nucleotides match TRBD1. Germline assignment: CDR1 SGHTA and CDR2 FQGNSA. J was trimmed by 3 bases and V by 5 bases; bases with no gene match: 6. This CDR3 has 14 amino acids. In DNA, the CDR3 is TGTGCCAGCAGCCCTCGAACAGGGGACACTGAAGCTTTCTTT. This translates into CASSPRTGDTEAFF.

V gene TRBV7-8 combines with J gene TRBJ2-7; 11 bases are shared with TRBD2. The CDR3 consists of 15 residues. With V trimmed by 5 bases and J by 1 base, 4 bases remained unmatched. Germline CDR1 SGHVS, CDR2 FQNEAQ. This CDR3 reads CASSPTSGASYEQYF. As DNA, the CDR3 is TGTGCCAGCAGCCCGACTAGCGGGGCATCCTACGAGCAGTACTTC.

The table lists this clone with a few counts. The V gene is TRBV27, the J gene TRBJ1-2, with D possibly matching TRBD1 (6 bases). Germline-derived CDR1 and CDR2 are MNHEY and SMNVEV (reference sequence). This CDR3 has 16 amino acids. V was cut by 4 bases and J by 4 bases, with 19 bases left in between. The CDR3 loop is CASSSVGGDKVYGYTF. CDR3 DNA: TGTGCCAGCAGTTCCGTTGGGGGGGACAAGGTCTATGGCTACACCTTC.

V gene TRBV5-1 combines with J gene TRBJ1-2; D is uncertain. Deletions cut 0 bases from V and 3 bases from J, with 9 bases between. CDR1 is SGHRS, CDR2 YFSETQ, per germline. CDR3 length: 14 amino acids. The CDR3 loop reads CASSLEPEDYGYTF. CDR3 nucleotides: TGCGCCAGCAGCTTGGAGCCGGAGGACTATGGCTACACCTTC. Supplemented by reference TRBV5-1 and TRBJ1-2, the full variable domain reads KAGVTQTPRYLIKTRGQQVTLSCSPISGHRSVSWYQQTPGQGLQFLFEYFSETQRNKGNFPGRFSGRQFSNSRSEMNVSTLELGDSALYLCASSLEPEDYGYTFGSGTRLTVV.

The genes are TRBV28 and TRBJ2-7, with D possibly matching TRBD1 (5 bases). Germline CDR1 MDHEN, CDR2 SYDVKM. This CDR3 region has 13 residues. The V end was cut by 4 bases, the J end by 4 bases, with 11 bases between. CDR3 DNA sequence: TGTGCCAGCAGTTGGGGCAGTGGGTACGAGCAGTACTTC. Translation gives CASSWGSGYEQYF.